This T cell receptor beta chain was sequenced during a study of tumor-infiltrating lymphocytes in primary liver carcinoma. Germline DNA was also extracted, and blood RNA was taken from unsorted whole blood. Donors were untreated and chronically infected with HBV. About 3.6 milliliters of peripheral blood were collected before surgery. CDR1 is MGHRA and CDR2 is YSYEKL in the germline V gene. The CDR3 sequence is 15 residues long. TCR beta cDNA came from about 500 ng total RNA, primed with a constant-region primer. Nested multiplex PCR, run for three rounds with slightly modified ARM-PCR, yielded TCR beta libraries. Primers for the first two PCR rounds were TRBV1-TRBV30 forward primers and a C-beta reverse primer (10 cycles per round). TCRdb fed the multiplex PCR reads into MiXCR, producing one record per CDR3 protein. The repertoire holds a few hundred thousand distinct CDR3 sequences, with nearly 60% as singletons.

Worth noting for this clonotype: Being one base from a much bigger clone, this may be a read error.

The chain carries TRBV4-1 and TRBJ2-7; tentatively, D is TRBD2 (5 bases). The TCR comes from a woman in her twenties or thirties with primary liver carcinoma and hepatitis B virus infection. The material sequenced was peripheral blood. CDR3 sequence: CASSQLLDPSYERYF. CDR3 DNA sequence: TGCGCCAGCAGCCAGCTACTAGACCCTTCCTACGAGCGGTACTTC.